The T cell receptor beta chain described here comes from a study of T cell therapy after organ transplantation. Study-wide points: In nonresponders, reduced coverage from low CD8+ yield may limit detected expansions. CD8 clonality fold change after therapy inversely tracked pretherapy clonality.

Drug-resistant or recurrent cytomegalovirus affected these solid-organ transplant recipient patients. The method was immunoSEQ multiplex PCR; TCRdb's version includes in-frame clones alone and lacks a portion of them. The sample has approximately 52,000 clones, less than 95% seen once. Concerning this clone itself: Its antigen is not known.

Germline CDR1 and CDR2: SGHRS and YFSETQ. CDR3 size: 15 residues. Trimming pared 3 bases from V and 2 bases from J, leaving 12 bases between. The sequenced sample was CD8+ T cells from blood, obtained before autologous CMV-specific T cell therapy. The V and J genes are TRBV5-1 and TRBJ1-3; tentative D call: TRBD1 (6 bases). The clonotype comes from a human patient who had received a solid organ transplant and had CMV disease. The CDR3 nucleotides are TGCGCCAGCAGCTCACAGGGTATCCCTGGAAACACCATATATTTT. Translating gives CASSSQGIPGNTIYF.